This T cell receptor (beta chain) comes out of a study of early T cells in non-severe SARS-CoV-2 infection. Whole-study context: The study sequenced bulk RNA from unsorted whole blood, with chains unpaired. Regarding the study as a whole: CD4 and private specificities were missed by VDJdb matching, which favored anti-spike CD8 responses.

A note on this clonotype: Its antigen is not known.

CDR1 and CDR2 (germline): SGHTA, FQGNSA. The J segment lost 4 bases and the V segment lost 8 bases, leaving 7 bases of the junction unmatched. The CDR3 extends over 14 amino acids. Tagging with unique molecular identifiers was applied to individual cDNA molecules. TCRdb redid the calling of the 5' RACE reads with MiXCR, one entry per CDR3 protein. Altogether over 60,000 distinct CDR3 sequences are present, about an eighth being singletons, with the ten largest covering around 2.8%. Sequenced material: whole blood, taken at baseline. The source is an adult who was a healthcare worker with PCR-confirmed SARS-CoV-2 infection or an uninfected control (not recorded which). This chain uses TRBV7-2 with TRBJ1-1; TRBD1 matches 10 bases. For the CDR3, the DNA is TGTGCCAGCGGGGGACAGGGGCTTAGCACTGAAGCTTTCTTT. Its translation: CASGGQGLSTEAFF.